The rows below give T cell receptor beta chains drawn from one sample of a study of a mutant IDH1 vaccine in newly diagnosed glioma. Their antigens remain unidentified. Sequenced by immunoSEQ multiplex PCR; TCRdb stores in-frame clones only, minus some. The sample contains about 58,000 clones, about 86% of which appear only once. This specimen was PBMCs, taken from a glioma patient whose treatment included an IDH1 peptide vaccine. All receptors derive from a woman aged 45 to 65 with glioma. The CDR3 runs from the conserved cysteine through the conserved F or W. D genes are given only for firm matches. Some rows have no size entry. The others give once, few or many, or a class for an expanded clone.

TRBD1	NA	TRBV2	TRBJ1-2	CASSEDRGGYTF	TGTGCCAGCAGTGAAGACAGGGGTGGCTACACCTTC
TRBD1	NA	TRBV9	TRBJ2-7	CASSVDPGQNSYEQYF	TGTGCCAGCAGCGTTGACCCGGGACAGAACTCCTACGAGCAGTACTTC
NA	few	TRBV30	TRBJ1-2	CAWSRGWGDGYTF	TGTGCCTGGAGTCGTGGTTGGGGGGATGGCTACACCTTC
NA	NA	TRBV6-6	TRBJ1-2	CASQTGSGGYTF	TGTGCCAGCCAAACAGGTTCCGGTGGCTACACCTTC
NA	NA	TRBV14	TRBJ2-1	CASSQGADYYNEQFF	TGTGCCAGCAGCCAAGGGGCGGATTACTACAATGAGCAGTTCTTC
NA	NA	TRBV2	TRBJ1-2	CASSEALRFGGYTF	TGTGCCAGCAGTGAAGCGCTTCGGTTTGGTGGCTACACCTTC
NA	NA	TRBV6-1	TRBJ2-7	CASSSGTKGYEQYF	TGTGCCAGCTCTTCCGGGACAAAAGGCTACGAGCAGTACTTC
NA	NA	TRBV7-6	TRBJ1-1	CASSLVAEAPEAFF	TGTGCCAGCAGCTTAGTCGCGGAAGCCCCTGAAGCTTTCTTT
NA	NA	TRBV13	TRBJ1-2	CASSLRGGYYGYTF	TGTGCCAGCAGCTTGCGGGGGGGATACTATGGCTACACCTTC
NA	NA	TRBV6-1	TRBJ1-6	CASSEEAPLHF	TGTGCCAGCAGTGAAGAGGCGCCCCTCCACTTT
TRBD2	NA	TRBV6-1	TRBJ2-1	CASISGGVDNEQFF	TGTGCCAGCATTAGCGGGGGGGTAGACAATGAGCAGTTCTTC
TRBD2	NA	TRBV9	TRBJ2-1	CASSTGGAKNEQFF	TGTGCCAGCAGCACGGGGGGGGCCAAGAATGAGCAGTTCTTC
NA	NA	TRBV7-3	TRBJ1-1	CASSLQGLDTEAFF	TGTGCCAGCAGCTTACAGGGATTGGACACTGAAGCTTTCTTT
NA	NA	TRBV5-4	TRBJ1-1	CASSFDATEAFF	TGTGCCAGCAGCTTTGATGCGACTGAAGCTTTCTTT
NA	NA	TRBV5-5	TRBJ1-1	CASSFDLNTEAFF	TGTGCCAGCAGCTTTGATCTGAACACTGAAGCTTTCTTT
NA	NA	TRBV15	TRBJ2-5	CATSRDRRDRILYF	TGTGCCACCAGCAGAGATCGGCGGGACAGAATTTTGTACTTC
NA	NA	TRBV7-2	TRBJ1-2	CASSPDSLYGYTF	TGTGCCAGCAGCCCTGACAGTCTCTATGGCTACACCTTC
NA	NA	TRBV29-1	TRBJ1-2	CSAVGARIEPNYGYTF	TGCAGCGCCGTCGGGGCAAGGATAGAACCTAACTATGGCTACACCTTC
TRBD1	NA	TRBV2	TRBJ1-5	CASSETTGHQPQHF	TGTGCCAGCAGTGAAACGACAGGGCATCAGCCCCAGCATTTT
NA	NA	TRBV6-5	TRBJ1-2	CASRQSWVGYGYTF	TGTGCCAGCCGACAGTCCTGGGTGGGATATGGCTACACCTTC
NA	NA	TRBV11-3	TRBJ2-5	CASSLAGSRETQYF	TGTGCCAGCAGCTTAGCGGGGAGCCGAGAGACCCAGTACTTC
TRBD1	few	TRBV2	TRBJ1-5	CASGDREYQPQHF	TGTGCCAGCGGGGACAGGGAGTATCAGCCCCAGCATTTT
TRBD1	NA	TRBV28	TRBJ2-7	CAISALPGQGHEQYF	TGTGCCATTTCCGCCCTCCCGGGACAGGGTCACGAGCAGTACTTC
TRBD1	few	TRBV7-9	TRBJ1-1	CASSHSGGTEAFF	TGTGCCAGCAGCCATTCAGGGGGCACTGAAGCTTTCTTT
TRBD2	NA	TRBV2	TRBJ2-3	CASSGVAGGTDTQYF	TGTGCCAGCAGTGGGGTGGCGGGGGGGACAGATACGCAGTATTTT
NA	once	TRBV19	TRBJ2-7	CASSVPYTYEQYF	TGTGCCAGTAGCGTACCGTATACCTACGAGCAGTACTTC
TRBD1	NA	TRBV5-6	TRBJ1-2	CASSLRGQDYGYTF	TGTGCCAGCAGCTTGAGGGGGCAAGACTATGGCTACACCTTC
TRBD1	NA	TRBV11-2	TRBJ2-1	CASSSGTEAYNEQFF	TGTGCCAGCAGCTCGGGGACAGAGGCCTACAATGAGCAGTTCTTC
TRBD2	NA	TRBV9	TRBJ2-7	CAMRGGAPYEQYF	TGTGCCATGCGCGGGGGGGCTCCCTACGAGCAGTACTTC
TRBD1	NA	TRBV9	TRBJ2-5	CASSGTGGSGTQYF	TGTGCCAGCAGCGGGACAGGGGGCAGTGGGACCCAGTACTTC
NA	NA	TRBV6-6	TRBJ2-1	CASSFGGVSYNEQFF	TGTGCCAGCAGCTTTGGCGGGGTATCCTACAATGAGCAGTTCTTC
NA	few	TRBV15	TRBJ2-2	CATRGQKNTGELFF	TGTGCCACCCGCGGCCAGAAGAACACCGGGGAGCTGTTTTTT
TRBD1	NA	TRBV5-8	TRBJ1-2	CASSVDRGMVGYTF	TGTGCCAGCAGCGTAGACAGGGGAATGGTCGGCTACACCTTC
NA	NA	TRBV6-5	TRBJ1-4	CASRGAPGGEKLFF	TGTGCCAGCAGGGGAGCACCGGGGGGTGAAAAACTGTTTTTT
TRBD1	NA	TRBV4-2	TRBJ1-6	CASSQPAPGQGNSPLHF	TGTGCCAGCAGCCAACCCGCCCCGGGACAGGGGAATTCACCCCTCCACTTT
NA	once	TRBV7-9	TRBJ1-3	CASSLASSGNTIYF	TGTGCCAGCAGCTTGGCGAGCTCTGGAAACACCATATATTTT
TRBD1	NA	TRBV29-1	TRBJ1-1	CSVDGTDTEAFF	TGCAGCGTCGACGGGACAGACACTGAAGCTTTCTTT
TRBD1	once	TRBV5-4	TRBJ2-7	CASSRGGTGKTYEQYF	TGTGCCAGCAGCCGGGGCGGGACAGGGAAAACCTACGAGCAGTACTTC
TRBD1	once	TRBV5-5	TRBJ1-1	CASSPDRVLNTEAFF	TGTGCCAGCAGCCCAGACAGGGTCCTGAACACTGAAGCTTTCTTT
TRBD1	once	TRBV30	TRBJ2-3	CAWSGDRGSEDTQYF	TGTGCCTGGAGTGGGGACAGGGGCTCAGAAGATACGCAGTATTTT
NA	NA	TRBV9	TRBJ1-2	CASSETSTNYGYTF	TGTGCCAGCAGCGAGACCTCAACCAACTATGGCTACACCTTC